Following are 3 T cell receptor beta chains from one sample sequenced in a study of tumor-infiltrating lymphocytes in primary liver carcinoma. Unsorted bulk tissue (about 18-32 mg) underwent RNA and DNA co-extraction. From approximately 450 ng total RNA, TCR beta cDNA was generated with a primer in the constant region. Three-round nested multiplex PCR performed with slightly modified ARM-PCR produced the TCR beta libraries. Each of the first two PCR rounds ran around 10 cycles with TRBV1-TRBV30 forward and C-beta reverse primers. Each CDR3 protein gets one entry after TCRdb re-called the multiplex PCR reads with MiXCR. The repertoire includes 45,000 to 55,000 distinct CDR3 sequences, about three quarters of them detected once, and 29% sits in the top ten. The sequenced sample consisted of liver tumor tissue from sampling region 5. Indicated subset: tumor region T5, tumor centre. These receptors originate from a middle-aged man with primary liver carcinoma and hepatitis B virus infection.

This clonotype showed up many times. The CDR3 spells CSARDTSGNTDTQYF. As DNA, the CDR3 is TGCAGTGCTAGAGACACTAGCGGGAACACAGATACGCAGTATTTT. The gene calls are TRBV20-1 and TRBJ2-3; 10 bases line up with TRBD2. Trimming cost V 0 bases and J 2 bases; bases outside gene matches: 2. This CDR3 region has 15 residues. Germline values: CDR1 DFQATT, CDR2 SNEGSKA (reference sequence).

This sequence joins TRBV6-5 and TRBJ2-7; 14 bases line up with TRBD2. The V segment lost 8 bases and the J segment 7 bases; nucleotides outside the gene matches: 7. The CDR3 is made up of 14 amino acids. Per germline, CDR1 MNHEY and CDR2 SVGAGI. The CDR3 sequence: CASCYGLAGGEQYF. CDR3 DNA sequence: TGTGCCAGCTGCTATGGACTAGCGGGAGGAGAGCAGTACTTC.

A few counts support this clonotype. The rearrangement uses TRBV7-3 and TRBJ2-1, with TRBD2 matching 14 bases. The ends lost 7 bases at V and 15 bases at J; junction bases unmatched: 11. Germline loops: CDR1 SGHTA, CDR2 FQGTGA. The CDR3 contains 14 residues. CDR3 loop: CASTTGLAGDGLFF. For the CDR3, the DNA is TGTGCCAGCACGACGGGACTAGCGGGAGATGGCCTGTTCTTC.